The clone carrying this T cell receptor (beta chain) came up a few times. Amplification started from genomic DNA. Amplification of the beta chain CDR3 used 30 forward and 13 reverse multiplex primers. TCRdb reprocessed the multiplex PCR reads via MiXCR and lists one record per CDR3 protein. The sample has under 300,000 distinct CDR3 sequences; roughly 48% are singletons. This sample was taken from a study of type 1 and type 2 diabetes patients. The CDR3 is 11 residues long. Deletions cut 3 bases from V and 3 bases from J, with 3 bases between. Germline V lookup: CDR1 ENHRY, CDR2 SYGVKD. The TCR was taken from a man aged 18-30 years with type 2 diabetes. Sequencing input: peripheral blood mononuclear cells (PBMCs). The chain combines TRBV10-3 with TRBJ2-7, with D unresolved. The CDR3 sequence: CAISENYEQYF. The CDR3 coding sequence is TGTGCCATCAGTGAAAACTACGAGCAGTACTTC.